A selection of T cell receptor beta chains follows, all from one sample in a study of cytomegalovirus exposure and HLA in healthy donors. Some clones are missing from TCRdb's copy, which holds only in-frame ones; the method was immunoSEQ multiplex PCR. The sample records 100,000 to 150,000 clones, approximately 78% being singletons. Material for sequencing was PBMCs. These receptors were taken from a woman in her twenties or thirties in good health and CMV-seronegative. Each CDR3 is given with its conserved first and last residue. D genes are given only for firm matches. A row's size may be missing; if present it is once, few, many or a size class.

j_call clone_size d_call v_call cdr3_nt cdr3_aa
TRBJ1-5 NA NA TRBV19 TGTGCCAGTGGGGAGTACAATCAGCCCCAGCATTTT CASGEYNQPQHF
TRBJ2-2 NA NA TRBV27 TGTGCCAGCAGTTTAGTAGGGACTGCAAACACCGGGGAGCTGTTTTTT CASSLVGTANTGELFF
TRBJ2-3 NA TRBD2 TRBV5-1 TGCGCCAGCAGCTTGGGTAGCGGGGGGCTAGCATCGGATACGCAGTATTTT CASSLGSGGLASDTQYF
TRBJ2-7 NA NA TRBV7-3 TGTGCCAGCAGCTTAACAGCGACCAGGGGCTACGAGCAGTACTTC CASSLTATRGYEQYF
TRBJ2-2 NA TRBD1 TRBV5-1 TGCGCCAGCAGCCCTGGACAGGGCAAGAGAGCCGGGGAGCTGTTTTTT CASSPGQGKRAGELFF
TRBJ2-5 once NA TRBV5-1 TGCGCCAGCAGCACCGGGACTCTCGGGGAGACCCAGTACTTC CASSTGTLGETQYF
TRBJ1-2 NA NA TRBV4-1 TGCGCCAGCAGCCATGAACCGGGACTGAACTATGGCTACACCTTC CASSHEPGLNYGYTF
TRBJ1-2 NA TRBD1 TRBV4-1 TGCGCCAGCAGCCAAGGATTCCAGGGGGTCTATGGCTACACCTTC CASSQGFQGVYGYTF
TRBJ2-5 NA TRBD2 TRBV5-6 TGTGCCAGCAGCCACAAGGGACTAGCGGGAGAAGAGACCCAGTACTTC CASSHKGLAGEETQYF
TRBJ1-2 NA NA TRBV2 TGTGCCAGCAGTCCGGACAGTATCTATGGCTACACCTTC CASSPDSIYGYTF
TRBJ2-5 NA TRBD1 TRBV5-8 TGTGCCAGCAGCTTCCGGGACAGGGGGGGGAAGACCCAGTACTTC CASSFRDRGGKTQYF
TRBJ2-2 few NA TRBV9 TGTGCCAGCAGAGAGGAGTCCGGGGAGCTGTTTTTT CASREESGELFF
TRBJ2-6 NA NA TRBV14 TGTGCCAGCAGCCGATTACACACCGCTGGGGCCAACGTCCTGACTTTC CASSRLHTAGANVLTF
TRBJ2-7 once NA TRBV18 TGTGCCAGCTCCCCCGAGACAGGCTACGAGCAGTACTTC CASSPETGYEQYF
TRBJ2-1 NA NA TRBV4-1 TGCGCCAGCAGCCTCACCACCCGTGCCGGGGCCTACAATGAGCAGTTCTTC CASSLTTRAGAYNEQFF
TRBJ2-7 once NA TRBV15 TGTGCCACCAGCAGTGACAGGGGACTATTATACGAGCAGTACTTC CATSSDRGLLYEQYF
TRBJ2-2 NA TRBD2 TRBV19 TGTGCCAGTAGACCCCCGGTTGGGAGGGCCGGGGAGCTGTTTTTT CASRPPVGRAGELFF
TRBJ2-3 few NA TRBV6-4 TGTGCCAGCAGTGACTCCGCGGGGAAGGACGCAGATACGCAGTATTTT CASSDSAGKDADTQYF
TRBJ2-3 NA TRBD2 TRBV7-3 TGTGCCAGCAGCTTGGGGATAGCGGGAGGGTTGGATACGCAGTATTTT CASSLGIAGGLDTQYF
TRBJ2-3 NA NA TRBV28 TGTGCCAGCAGTTTAGGAATGGTTCGGAGTTACACAGATACGCAGTATTTT CASSLGMVRSYTDTQYF
TRBJ1-6 NA NA TRBV9 TGTGCCAGCAGCACTTATAATTCACCCCTCCACTTT CASSTYNSPLHF
TRBJ2-7 NA TRBD2 TRBV7-9 TGTGCCAGCAGCGGGACTAGCGGGAGCAAGCAGTACTTC CASSGTSGSKQYF
TRBJ2-5 few NA TRBV6-1 TGTGCCAGCAGTGAAGTAGGGGCAGAGACCCAGTACTTC CASSEVGAETQYF
TRBJ1-2 NA TRBD1 TRBV6-5 TGTGCCAGCAGTATCGCGACAGGGACCTATGGCTACACCTTC CASSIATGTYGYTF
TRBJ2-7 NA TRBD2 TRBV28 TGTGCCAGCAGTCGGCTAGCGGGGGCCTACGAGCAGTACTTC CASSRLAGAYEQYF
TRBJ1-1 NA NA TRBV13 TGTGCCAGCAGCTTAGGCATTTGGAACACTGAAGCTTTCTTT CASSLGIWNTEAFF
TRBJ2-6 NA TRBD1 TRBV27 TGTGCCAGCGGCATATCGGGACAGGGGGGACGGGGAGCTGGGGCCAACGTCCTGACTTTC CASGISGQGGRGAGANVLTF
TRBJ2-1 NA TRBD2 TRBV7-9 TGTGCCAGCAGCTTAAGGACTAGCGATTACAATGAGCAGTTCTTC CASSLRTSDYNEQFF
TRBJ1-4 NA TRBD1 TRBV6-6 TGTGCCAGCAGTTACAGTGACAGGGCTGGGGAAAAACTGTTTTTT CASSYSDRAGEKLFF
TRBJ1-2 NA NA TRBV7-9 TGTGCCAGCAGCTTACCCGCGGGCGGAGGCTACACCTTC CASSLPAGGGYTF
TRBJ1-2 few TRBD1 TRBV30 TGTGCCTGGACCCCGGACAGGAACTATGGCTACACCTTC CAWTPDRNYGYTF
TRBJ1-1 once NA TRBV2 TGTGCCAGCAGTGGACAGAGGAATTTCTTT CASSGQRNFF
TRBJ1-2 NA NA TRBV2 TGTGCCAGCAGTGAAGCGTTCTGGCAGGGGCGGGTCTATGGCTACACCTTC CASSEAFWQGRVYGYTF
TRBJ2-3 NA TRBD2 TRBV4-2 TGTGCCAGCAGCCAGGGACTAGCGGGAACGCGAGATACGCAGTATTTT CASSQGLAGTRDTQYF
TRBJ2-1 NA NA TRBV7-9 TGTGCCAGCGCGGGGTACAATGAGCAGTTCTTC CASAGYNEQFF